This TCR beta chain stems from a study of cytomegalovirus exposure and HLA in healthy donors (dated by TCRdb to 2017 to 2019). Regarding the research as a whole: An earlier analysis of fewer than 750 of the donors reported over 250 Gb of sequence data and some 110 million unique TCR beta sequences obtained from about 179 million T cells. About 300 gigabases of sequencing data and approximately 91 million unique TCR sequences made up an early release that covered approximately 650 HLA-typed donors. Of the 350 to 450 genotyped donors, more than 75% were placed in the genetic ancestry cluster associated with self-reported Caucasian donors. The study aimed to test whether cataloging public T cell receptors could reveal signatures of past pathogen exposure. The study profiled the T cell repertoires of approximately 700 subjects by immunosequencing and related them to cytomegalovirus serostatus. A separate validation cohort of some 130 different subjects was used in addition to the roughly 620-subject first cohort. The study combined high-throughput TCR immunosequencing, statistical association of individual TCRs with disease status, and machine learning to predict cytomegalovirus infection status. To study patterns of TCR occurrence, a later analysis re-analyzed previously published TCR beta repertoires from hundreds of donors and added high-resolution HLA genotyping. Rather than drawing on any new phenotypic data, the later analysis identified candidate immune exposures from TCR beta sequences and the way those sequences occurred across donors. An earlier analysis of some 500 of the donors applied high-throughput TCR beta sequencing to assess whether each TCR beta V gene segment acted as functional or pseudogenic. Donor age, sex, ethnicity and CMV serostatus were collected together with the repertoire data. A later genetic analysis took genome-wide SNP genotypes for 398 of the 666 donors and used that subset as a discovery cohort. Every repertoire in the discovery cohort had been generated on one and the same sequencing platform. HLA typing included class I and class II loci at four-digit resolution. The number of donors typed differed by locus, with roughly 620-630 for A, B, C, DRB1 and DQB1, approximately 500 for DQA1, 600 to 610 for DPA1, and 472 for DPB1. Five DR-DQ haplotypes were handled as single units for association and clustering, since linkage in the cohort was strong. Among some 400 genotyped donors of the cohort, an average of around 240,000 unique TCR beta nucleotide sequences was sequenced per donor, of which 15% to 20% were non-productive.

Findings and caveats that apply to the study as a whole: The authors suggested that the approach could potentially be generalized to other disease states and immunological phenotypes. When HLA alleles, especially DR and DQ, strongly co-occurred, TCR associations were difficult to assign to individual alleles. According to a later analysis, parvovirus B19, influenza, CMV and Epstein-Barr virus appeared linked to several top co-occurrence clusters. A later analysis associated 17,000 or so TCR beta sequences with specific HLA alleles at a false discovery rate of 0.05. The study listed around 160 TCR beta chains as associated with cytomegalovirus. Because some donors lacked HLA typing at each locus, the association tests relied only on the typed subset. Sequencing depth was assumed to be roughly uniform across donors in the presence/absence analyses, though that assumption may not hold. Only TCR beta chains were sequenced in this cohort, and the absence of alpha or paired-chain data limited detectable features. In a later analysis, HLA-associated TCR beta chains were found to be more clonally expanded and to have lower generation probabilities than equally common non-associated chains. The sequencing pipeline was judged likely to have produced a cluster of highly shared sequence variants as a technical artifact. In a later analysis, the rate of TCR association differed among HLA loci, with DRB1 alleles having the most associated TCRs and HLA-C alleles having the fewest. Most TCR sequences were observed very rarely across donors, whereas some public TCRs were present in many individuals. Compared with the approximately 720-donor mean, donors in an Asian-associated ancestry cluster had fewer N-insertions in productive TCRs, according to a later genetic analysis. Because counts were too low, roughly 18 rarely observed V segments, including chromosome 9 orphons, were left out of the earlier analysis of some 640 of the donors. A further reported finding was that TCR beta sequences accurately predicted the HLA-A and HLA-B alleles for most subjects in the first cohort. A few of the identified cytomegalovirus-associated TCR beta chains were confirmed in vitro to be specific for cytomegalovirus antigens. Linkage disequilibrium might explain the correlated functional status among segregating V segments, but an unknown experimental factor could not be excluded. Broadly in line with IMGT annotations, most TCR beta V segments showed up in productive rearrangements about 87% or about 30% of the time in an earlier analysis of approximately 600 of the donors. According to a later analysis, most CMV-associated TCR beta chains appeared to be HLA-restricted, and the HLA associations seemed to be driven largely by CMV exposure. Cytomegalovirus status was reported to be diagnosed by the classifier with high specificity and sensitivity in both the original and validation cohorts. The 87-base-pair reads could not distinguish some IMGT-functional V segments, including TRBV6-2 and TRBV6-3, so those segments were excluded. The only immune exposure information available for the cohort was CMV serostatus. A later genetic analysis associated a missense DCLRE1C variant with V-gene and J-gene trimming of TCR beta chains, and an independent cohort replicated the association.

In total, over 600 healthy bone marrow donors made up the cohort. All cohort members were sampled while nominally healthy, although unrecorded immune exposures were likely present. The donor tested CMV seronegative and was one of the 352 seronegative cohort members. A peripheral blood sample was provided by each donor, and peripheral blood mononuclear cells were used for TCR beta sequencing. The Qiagen DNeasy Blood Extraction Kit was used to extract genomic DNA from the blood cell samples. A few counts support this clone. The specificity of this receptor is unknown. The sample holds no much larger clone one base away, and base qualities are not on file. V loses 6 bases of germline sequence and J loses 1 base, and the interval between the two ends is 12 bases. CDR1 is given as LNHDA and CDR2 as SQIVND, both from the germline V gene (reference sequence). Its CDR3 holds 14 amino acids, cysteine through phenylalanine. The DNA shown is the 42-base CDR3, in frame from base 1.

Libraries were made using the immunoSEQ multiplex PCR assay. A mixture of 60 forward primers for TCR Vbeta segments and 13 reverse primers for TCR Jbeta segments was used in the multiplex PCR. The CDR3 region of rearranged TCR beta genes was amplified from genomic DNA by a multiplex PCR assay. The Illumina HiSeq System was used to sequence the amplified TCR beta libraries as 87-base-pair reads. The paper's processing steps were these. A later analysis counted about 80 million unique TCR beta chains across the 666 repertoires, and 10 million to 12 million of these chains were shared by at least two donors. Raw reads were error-corrected and collapsed into unique sequences with a nearest-neighbor algorithm that merged closely related sequences to remove PCR and sequencing errors. CDR3 sequences were aligned to IMGT reference sequences to assign V, D and J gene segments. Each retained sequence needed at least a six-nucleotide match to both a V gene segment and a J gene segment. Rearrangements were classified as productive when the CDR3 lacked stop codons and remained in frame with V and J, and all other rearrangements were classified as non-productive. Following IMGT convention, CDR3 was defined as the stretch from the second conserved V-encoded cysteine to the conserved J-encoded phenylalanine. The earlier analysis of approximately 590 of the donors excluded any sequence lacking an unambiguous match to a single V gene segment. An earlier analysis of several hundred of the donors called V segments functional above 56.7% productive rearrangements and segregating when the between-donor standard deviation exceeded 5%. To diagnose cytomegalovirus status from the catalog of TCR beta chain sequences, a statistical classification framework was built. In a later analysis, TCR nucleotide sequences were compared against IMGT/GENE-DB human TR gene sequences so that V and J genes could be assigned. In a later analysis, CDR3 sequences and most-parsimonious VDJ recombination scenarios were assigned using the TCRdist pipeline. In a later analysis, every TCR beta chain was defined by the combination of its CDR3 amino acid sequence and its V-gene family, and reads without a unique V-gene family were dropped. As a way to deal with suspected cross-contamination and a sequencing artifact, a later analysis dropped hundreds of nucleotide sequences that were highly shared and had low generation probability. For each public chain, a later analysis derived a clonal expansion index from normalized ranks of inferred template counts within each repertoire. In a later analysis, generation probabilities were computed using a VDJ recombination model fitted to out-of-frame rearrangements, and the results were checked against IGoR. A later analysis scored TCR-TCR, TCR-HLA and TCR-CMV co-occurrence with hypergeometric tests, applying a repertoire-size bias correction to TCR pairs. False discovery rates were estimated in a later analysis by permuting HLA or CMV assignments 20 times. In a later analysis, co-occurring TCRs were grouped using DBSCAN, and TCRdist sequence similarity was added for clustering within HLA-allele-positive subsets. For co-occurrence clustering, repertoires with fewer than 30,000 or more than 120,000 public chains were excluded, along with a handful of repertoires with anomalous nucleotide sharing. TCRdb took this table from immuneACCESS and kept in-frame rearrangements with V and J called. Such tables lack part of the clones; where checked against another copy, unresolved V genes explain under half of the gap, and the rest is unexplained. V and J calls and clone size are those listed in that table; D and trimming were worked out from the DNA. The sample table holds 220,000 or so clones, of which under 85% were seen once. The top ten constitute less than 2% of the sample.

The chain is assembled from TRBV19 and TRBJ2-5, with the D gene uncertain. This TCR derives from a man aged 45-65 years in good health and CMV-seronegative. Source material: PBMCs. The CDR3 region reads CASRRSTLQETQYF. The nucleotides are TGTGCCAGTAGGCGGTCCACACTCCAAGAGACCCAGTACTTC. The full variable domain, completed from the reference TRBV19 and TRBJ2-5 proteins outside the CDR3, reads DGGITQSPKYLFRKEGQNVTLSCEQNLNHDAMYWYRQDPGQGLRLIYYSQIVNDFQKGDIAEGYSVSREKKESFPLTVTSAQKNPTAFYLCASRRSTLQETQYFGPGTRLLVL.